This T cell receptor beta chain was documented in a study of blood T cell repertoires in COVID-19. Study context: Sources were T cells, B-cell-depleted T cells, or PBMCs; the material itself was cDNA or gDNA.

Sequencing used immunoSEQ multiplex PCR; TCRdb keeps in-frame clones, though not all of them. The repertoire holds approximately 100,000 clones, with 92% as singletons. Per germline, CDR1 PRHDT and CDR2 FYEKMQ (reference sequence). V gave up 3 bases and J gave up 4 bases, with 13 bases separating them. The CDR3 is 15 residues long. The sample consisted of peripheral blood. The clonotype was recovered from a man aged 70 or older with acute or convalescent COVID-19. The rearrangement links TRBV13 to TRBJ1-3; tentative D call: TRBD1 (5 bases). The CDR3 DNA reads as TGTGCCAGCAGCTTCCTAGGGAGGGGAGGAAACACCATATATTTT. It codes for CASSFLGRGGNTIYF.